Listed below are T cell receptor beta chains from one sample, sequenced in a study of T cell responses to AZD1222 COVID-19 vaccine. Profiled with immunoSEQ multiplex PCR; TCRdb holds only in-frame clones, not every one. The sample holds about 94,000 clones, around nine tenths seen once. Sequences were derived from peripheral blood, sampled on day 0 of AZD1222 vaccination. The receptors were gathered from an adult in good health. The CDR3 runs from the conserved cysteine through the conserved F or W.

TRBV7-2 CASSTAEGGTGELFF
TRBV19 CASSGTGSNQPQHF
TRBV5-1 CASSPQTGSPEKLFF
TRBV7-2 CASSLLGSGTDTQYF
TRBV28 CASSSQGYGYTF
TRBV7-2 CASNQPNEKLFF
TRBV6-4 CASSPLAGGPQDTQYF
TRBV6-2/TRBV6-3 CASSFTSGTVHSPLHF
TRBV19 CASSILTGYQPQHF
TRBV5-6 CASSLAGTGFREKLFF
TRBV7-2 CASSPKGQDYGYTF
TRBV5-4 CASSLGQGAVSGYTF
TRBV28 CASDRGPYGYTF
TRBV5-6 CASKGRPDNSPLHF
TRBV18 CASSRQGAGYGYTF
TRBV6-6 CASSSGLAGGTGELFF
TRBV3-1/TRBV3-2 CASSQEQGYEQYF
TRBV7-2 CASSPRLAGGRSQYF
TRBV5-4 CASSLGYNSPLHF
TRBV2 CASSLGQGTFNQPQHF
TRBV7-9 CASSEGTGGNQPQHF
TRBV19 CASRGQSNTGELFF
TRBV9 CASSAHGPQGPGNTIYF
TRBV19 CASSMTVQARYGYTF
TRBV6-2/TRBV6-3 CASSPGVSNEQFF
TRBV5-1 CASSSGQGLYEQYF
TRBV2 CASSGPMTGRYNSPLHF
TRBV2 CASSPTGLSGNTIYF
TRBV10-1 CASSVSGRREGMGNEQFF
TRBV11-3 CASSLNAPSEQFF
TRBV10-3 CAISDSGGAYNEQFF
TRBV5-6 CASSLVGRQGEAFF
TRBV10-3 CAISDSKGGTYGYTF
TRBV19 CASSGRTDQNSPLHF
TRBV3-1/TRBV3-2 CASSFQTGGFYEQYF
TRBV15 CATSSDTKGNEKLFF
TRBV7-2 CASSSGLAGGYEQYF
TRBV30 CAWRGLNYGYTF
TRBV2 CASSRTGGNYGYTF
TRBV6-5 CATKTDSLSGNTIYF
TRBV29-1 CSVGTGSSGYTF
TRBV7-8 CASKMSRTAFFTEAFF
TRBV6-5 CASSYTPNYGYTF
TRBV7-2 CASSFLAVDTQYF
TRBV6-5 CASSYSWASSYEQYF
TRBV3-1/TRBV3-2 CASSQNGQGWSPLHF
TRBV5-1 CASSRGQGRVYEQYF
TRBV4-2 CASSLNLNEKLFF
TRBV10-2 CASSVRDRDDGYTF
TRBV10-3 CAISELGQRNTEAFF
TRBV2 CASRTSGAPDTQYF
TRBV5-5 CASSWEFQETQYF
TRBV5-1 CASSADNYGYTF
TRBV11-3 CASSPTSGGYTGELFF
TRBV7-8 CASSSEAGTGYGGELFF
TRBV6-5 CASSPGQATTEAFF
TRBV2 CASSETGSDSNQPQHF
TRBV11-3 CASSRTGINEQFF
TRBV18 CASSPRTGGTDTEAFF